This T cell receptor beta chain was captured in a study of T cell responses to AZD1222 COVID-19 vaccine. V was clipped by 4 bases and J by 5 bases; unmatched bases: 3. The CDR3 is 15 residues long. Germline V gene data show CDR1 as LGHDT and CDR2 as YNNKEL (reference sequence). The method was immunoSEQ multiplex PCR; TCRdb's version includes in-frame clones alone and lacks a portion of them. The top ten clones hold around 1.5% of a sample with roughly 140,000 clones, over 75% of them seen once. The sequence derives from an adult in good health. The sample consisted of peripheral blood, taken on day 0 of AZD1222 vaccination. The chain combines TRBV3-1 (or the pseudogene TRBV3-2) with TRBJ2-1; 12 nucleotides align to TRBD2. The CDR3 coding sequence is TGTGCCAGCAGCCTTTGGACTAGCGGGAACAATGAGCAGTTCTTC. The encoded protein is CASSLWTSGNNEQFF.